This passage covers 20 T cell receptor beta chains from one sample sequenced in a study of cytomegalovirus exposure and HLA in healthy donors. PCR used 60 Vbeta primers and 13 Jbeta primers. Measured with immunoSEQ multiplex PCR; TCRdb has only the in-frame clones, and not every one. The table lists fewer than 250,000 clones, roughly three quarters of them singletons. Sequencing used PBMCs. These receptors all come from a woman aged 18 to 35 in good health and CMV-seronegative.

The V gene is TRBV7-2, the J gene TRBJ2-7; 13 bases map to TRBD2. Per germline, CDR1 SGHTA and CDR2 FQGNSA. This CDR3 contains 15 residues. V shed 5 bases and J 3 bases; nucleotides not matched to a gene: 4. CDR3 residues: CASSGGTSGNYEQYF. CDR3 nucleotides: TGTGCCAGCAGCGGAGGGACTAGCGGGAACTACGAGCAGTACTTC. The full variable domain, in which reference TRBV7-2 and TRBJ2-7 provide the parts outside the CDR3, is GAGVSQSPSNKVTEKGKDVELRCDPISGHTALYWYRQSLGQGLEFLIYFQGNSAPDKSGLPSDRFSAERTGGSVSTLTIQRTQQEDSAVYLCASSGGTSGNYEQYFGPGTRLTVT.

The chain carries TRBV4-1 and TRBJ2-3; 7 nucleotides agree with TRBD2. Germline V gene sequence: CDR1 MGHRA, CDR2 YSYEKL. The CDR3 is 15 amino acids. With 6 bases clipped from V and 2 bases from J, the junction kept 8 bases outside the gene matches. The CDR3 sequence is CASREQSGITDTQYF. In nucleotides, the CDR3 is TGCGCCAGCAGGGAACAAAGCGGGATCACAGATACGCAGTATTTT.

The sample holds one count of this clone. The V and J genes are TRBV29-1 and TRBJ2-7; perhaps TRBD1 as D (5 bases). The germline V and J ends were trimmed by 4 bases and 3 bases, with 10 bases remaining between them. The CDR3 runs to 12 residues. Germline CDR1 SQVTM, CDR2 ANQGSEA. CDR3 amino acids: CSVAQGYYEQYF. CDR3 sequence (DNA): TGCAGCGTTGCCCAGGGTTACTACGAGCAGTACTTC.

V gene TRBV12-5 combines with J gene TRBJ1-1; D unresolved. This CDR3 region has 13 residues. The germline CDR1 and CDR2 sequences are LGHNT and FRNRAP. V gave up 5 bases and J gave up 1 base, with 8 bases separating them. CDR3 coding DNA: TGTGCTAGTGGTACTGACACGAACACTGAAGCTTTCTTT. This gives the protein CASGTDTNTEAFF.

The chain uses TRBV6-1 and TRBJ1-1; D may be TRBD1 (6 bases). Germline values: CDR1 MNHNS, CDR2 SASEGT. Trimming cost V 6 bases and J 3 bases, with 14 bases left between them. The CDR3 runs to 14 residues. CDR3 loop: CASRRQGPDTEAFF. The CDR3 DNA reads as TGTGCCAGCAGGCGGCAGGGGCCTGACACTGAAGCTTTCTTT.

CDR3 bases: TGTGCCAGTACTGGGCAGTACACCGGGGAGCTGTTTTTT. It is translated as CASTGQYTGELFF. V usage is TRBV27 and J usage is TRBJ2-2; no firm D call. The CDR3 contains 13 residues. CDR1 and CDR2 (germline): MNHEY, SMNVEV (reference sequence). V lost 9 bases and J 3 bases, leaving 11 bases between the germline ends.

V gene TRBV7-8 combines with J gene TRBJ1-5; possibly TRBD1 for D (5 bases). Germline V CDR1 and CDR2: SGHVS, FQNEAQ. The CDR3 totals 15 residues. Deletions cut 3 bases from V and 0 bases from J, with 9 bases between. The CDR3 region is CASSFSGVSNQPQHF. CDR3 nucleotides: TGTGCCAGCAGCTTCTCGGGGGTTAGCAATCAGCCCCAGCATTTT.

The genes are TRBV19 and TRBJ1-2; D not certain. The CDR3 runs to 11 residues. Germline V gives CDR1 LNHDA, CDR2 SQIVND (reference sequence). V lost 4 bases and J 8 bases, leaving 8 bases between the germline ends. The chain's CDR3 is CASSTRLGYTF. The DNA for the CDR3 is TGTGCCAGTAGTACCAGACTCGGCTACACCTTC.

The genes are TRBV27 and TRBJ1-1; TRBD1 agrees at 7 bases. Trimming cost V 5 bases and J 5 bases; bases outside gene matches: 11. Germline CDR1 and CDR2: MNHEY and SMNVEV (reference sequence). The CDR3 loop spans 15 amino acids. The chain's CDR3 is CASSLQQGSGTEAFF. The CDR3 DNA sequence: TGTGCCAGCAGTCTTCAACAGGGGTCGGGAACTGAAGCTTTCTTT.

This sequence joins TRBV4-1 and TRBJ1-1; D not certain. There are 14 residues in the CDR3. The germline V gene has CDR1 MGHRA and CDR2 YSYEKL. The V end lost 4 bases, the J end lost 0 bases, and 9 bases lay between the germline ends. CDR3 coding DNA: TGCGCCAGCAGCCCCCCCGGGGTGAACACTGAAGCTTTCTTT. Translated: CASSPPGVNTEAFF.

The J gene is TRBJ2-7, the V gene TRBV6-5; TRBD1 matches 9 bases. The trim removed 5 bases at V and 3 bases at J, leaving 5 bases unmatched. Looked up from germline, CDR1 is MNHEY and CDR2 is SVGAGI. The CDR3 loop spans 14 amino acids. CDR3 sequence (DNA): TGTGCCAGCAGTCAAACAGGGGGCGACTACGAGCAGTACTTC. It codes for CASSQTGGDYEQYF.

This rearrangement joins TRBV19 to TRBJ2-2; 11 nucleotides align to TRBD1. The CDR3 spans 18 residues. The V segment lost 9 bases and the J segment 5 bases; nucleotides outside the gene matches: 17. CDR1 is LNHDA and CDR2 is SQIVND in the germline V gene (reference sequence). The CDR3 nucleotides are TGTGCCAGCATCCGGAGGACAGGGGGCGCAAGGGGGACCGGGGAGCTGTTTTTT. Protein sequence: CASIRRTGGARGTGELFF. The whole variable domain, remainder taken from reference TRBV19 and TRBJ2-2, is DGGITQSPKYLFRKEGQNVTLSCEQNLNHDAMYWYRQDPGQGLRLIYYSQIVNDFQKGDIAEGYSVSREKKESFPLTVTSAQKNPTAFYLCASIRRTGGARGTGELFFGEGSRLTVL.

The chain uses TRBV7-8 and TRBJ1-1; D not resolved. Trimming removed 3 bases at V and 0 bases at J, with 11 bases between. Germline V gene sequence: CDR1 SGHVS, CDR2 FQNEAQ. The CDR3 length is 15 residues. The CDR3 DNA reads as TGTGCCAGCAGCTTTCTCGGGGATATGAACACTGAAGCTTTCTTT. Protein: CASSFLGDMNTEAFF.

The rearrangement links TRBV11-2 to TRBJ2-5, with D perhaps matching TRBD2 (6 bases). This CDR3 region has 14 residues. Deletions cut 0 bases from V and 7 bases from J, with 12 bases between. CDR1 is SGHAT and CDR2 is FQNNGV in the germline V gene. The CDR3 nucleotides are TGTGCCAGCAGCTTAGACTCGGGAGTGGCGACCCAGTACTTC. Protein product: CASSLDSGVATQYF.

For this clone: Mismatch with germline at one junction end may stem from a read error. The chain's CDR3 is CASSQESTVGTEAFF. For the CDR3, the DNA is TGCGCCAGCAGCCAAGAGTCGACAGTCGGCACTGAAGCTTTCTTT. This rearrangement joins TRBV7-9 to TRBJ1-1; TRBD1 is a possible D gene (5 bases). In germline, CDR1 is SEHNR, CDR2 FQNEAQ (reference sequence). This CDR3 has 15 residues. Based on the CDR3 plus reference TRBV7-9 and TRBJ1-1, the full variable domain is DTGVSQNPRHKITKRGQNVTFRCDPISEHNRLYWYRQTLGQGPEFLTYFQNEAQLEKSRLLSDRFSAERPKGSFSTLEIQRTEQGDSAMYLCASSQESTVGTEAFFGQGTRLTVV.

This clone has just a few counts. The rearrangement joins TRBV9 to TRBJ2-3; TRBD2 matches at 8 bases. V shed 0 bases, J shed 7 bases, and the junction held 10 bases outside the gene matches. Germline CDR1 and CDR2: SGDLS and YYNGEE. The CDR3 covers 16 residues. The CDR3 is CASSVASGSIAHTQYF. The CDR3 nucleotides read TGTGCCAGCAGCGTAGCAAGCGGGAGTATCGCACATACGCAGTATTTT.

This chain links TRBV5-1 with TRBJ2-6, with no clear D. Germline values: CDR1 SGHRS, CDR2 YFSETQ. This CDR3 spans 16 amino acids. V gave up 0 bases and J gave up 0 bases, with 7 bases separating them. The CDR3 bases are TGCGCCAGCAGCTTGGACGGAGCCTCTGGGGCCAACGTCCTGACTTTC. Translation: CASSLDGASGANVLTF.

V gene TRBV15 combines with J gene TRBJ2-1; 8 bases match TRBD2. The germline V gene encodes CDR1 LNHNV and CDR2 YYDKDF (reference sequence). The CDR3 has 18 amino acids. With V trimmed by 2 bases and J by 2 bases, 11 bases remained unmatched. The DNA of the CDR3 is TGTGCCACCAGCAGAACCCCACTAAGCGGGGGCACCTACAATGAGCAGTTCTTC. This encodes CATSRTPLSGGTYNEQFF.

The rearrangement uses TRBV4-3 and TRBJ2-7; 10 positions agree with TRBD1. The length of the CDR3 is 16 residues. CDR1 is LGHNA and CDR2 is YSLEER in the germline V gene. J lost 2 bases, V lost 5 bases, and 9 bases had no gene match. The CDR3 here is CASSFSGTGETYEQYF. The CDR3 nucleotides read TGCGCCAGCAGCTTCTCCGGGACAGGGGAAACCTACGAGCAGTACTTC.

The chain employs TRBV7-8 and TRBJ2-7; TRBD1 aligns across 7 bases. V was pared by 6 bases and J by 6 bases, with 23 bases of the junction left unmatched. Germline values: CDR1 SGHVS, CDR2 FQNEAQ. This CDR3 contains 18 residues. DNA of the CDR3: TGTGCCAGCAGTCCGTCACGTCGGGGTGGTGAGGGGGCCGGCGAGCAGTACTTC. Translating gives CASSPSRRGGEGAGEQYF.